Below, 6 T cell receptor beta chains from the same sample are listed, as sequenced in a study of blood T cells in healthy people across ages. For the second PCR, which ran for roughly 7 to 11 cycles, a sample-barcoded 5' primer and a J-beta primer mix were used. TCRdb itself ran the 5' RACE reads through MiXCR, one entry per CDR3 protein. The sample has about 670,000 distinct CDR3 sequences; over 40% are singletons. Sequencing was carried out using blood. The receptors come from a man of 80 years or more in good health.

The V call is TRBV29-1, the J call TRBJ1-1; 8 bases align to TRBD1. The CDR3 is 14 amino acids. Germline V CDR1 and CDR2: SQVTM, ANQGSEA. V gave up 7 bases and J gave up 0 bases; unmatched junction bases: 7. CDR3 sequence: CSARQGSVNTEAFF. In DNA form, the CDR3 reads TGCAGCGCTAGACAGGGGTCGGTGAACACTGAAGCTTTCTTT.

V usage is TRBV20-1 and J usage is TRBJ2-7; possibly TRBD1 for D (6 bases). The V and J ends lost 6 bases and 0 bases respectively, with 12 bases between them. The CDR3 runs to 13 residues. Germline V gene lookup returns CDR1 DFQATT and CDR2 SNEGSKA (reference sequence). The CDR3 nucleotides read TGCAGTGCCCCTAACAGGGACTCCTACGAGCAGTACTTC. It is translated as CSAPNRDSYEQYF.

This clonotype showed up just a few times. The CDR3 nucleotides read TGTGCCAGCAGCTTTGGGACTAGCGCGCCCAATGAGCAGTTCTTC. Residues: CASSFGTSAPNEQFF. The chain recombines TRBV7-6 with TRBJ2-1, with 10 nucleotides matching TRBD2. Looked up from germline, CDR1 is SGHVS and CDR2 is FNYEAQ. V was clipped by 3 bases and J by 6 bases; unmatched bases: 5. The CDR3 totals 15 residues.

The table lists this clonotype with a count of one. The chain is built from TRBV20-1 and TRBJ2-3; 9 bases are a match to TRBD2. Per germline, CDR1 DFQATT and CDR2 SNEGSKA (reference sequence). J was trimmed by 1 base and V by 1 base; bases with no gene match: 6. This CDR3 contains 16 residues. The DNA of the CDR3 is TGCAGTGCTAGAGGGGGGGTAGCGGGAGGCACAGATACGCAGTATTTT. It is translated as CSARGGVAGGTDTQYF.

This clonotype was seen a few times. The rearrangement joins TRBV28 to TRBJ1-2; D is unresolved. The V end lost 7 bases, the J end lost 6 bases, and 15 bases lay between the germline ends. This CDR3 comprises 13 residues. Germline-derived CDR1 and CDR2 are MDHEN and SYDVKM. CDR3 sequence (DNA): TGTGCCAGCAATAATCCCCTTAAGGATGGCTACACCTTC. It translates to CASNNPLKDGYTF.

The genes are TRBV27 and TRBJ2-3, with D perhaps matching TRBD1 (6 bases). CDR1 and CDR2 (germline): MNHEY, SMNVEV (reference sequence). The CDR3 runs 13 residues. The ends were cut back, 6 bases at V and 9 bases at J, with 16 bases in the middle. DNA of the CDR3: TGTGCCAGCAGCCCCGACGTCAGGGGAACGCAGTATTTT. This sequence encodes CASSPDVRGTQYF.